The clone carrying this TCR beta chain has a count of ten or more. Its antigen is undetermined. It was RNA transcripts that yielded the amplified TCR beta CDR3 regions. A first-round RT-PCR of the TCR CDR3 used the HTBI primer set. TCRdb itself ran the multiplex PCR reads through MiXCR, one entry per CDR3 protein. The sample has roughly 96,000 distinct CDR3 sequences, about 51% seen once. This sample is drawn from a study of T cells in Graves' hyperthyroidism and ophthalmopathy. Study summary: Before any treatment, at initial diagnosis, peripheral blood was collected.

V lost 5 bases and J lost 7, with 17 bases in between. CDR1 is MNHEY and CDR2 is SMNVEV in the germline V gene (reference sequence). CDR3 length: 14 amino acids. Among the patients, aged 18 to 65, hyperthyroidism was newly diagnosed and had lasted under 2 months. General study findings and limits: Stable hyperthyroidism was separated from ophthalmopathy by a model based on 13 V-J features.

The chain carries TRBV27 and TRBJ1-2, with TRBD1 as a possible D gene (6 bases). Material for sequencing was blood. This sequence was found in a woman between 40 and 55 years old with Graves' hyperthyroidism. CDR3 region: CASSVTQGTGGYTF. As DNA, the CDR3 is TGTGCCAGCAGTGTAACTCAGGGGACGGGTGGCTACACCTTC.